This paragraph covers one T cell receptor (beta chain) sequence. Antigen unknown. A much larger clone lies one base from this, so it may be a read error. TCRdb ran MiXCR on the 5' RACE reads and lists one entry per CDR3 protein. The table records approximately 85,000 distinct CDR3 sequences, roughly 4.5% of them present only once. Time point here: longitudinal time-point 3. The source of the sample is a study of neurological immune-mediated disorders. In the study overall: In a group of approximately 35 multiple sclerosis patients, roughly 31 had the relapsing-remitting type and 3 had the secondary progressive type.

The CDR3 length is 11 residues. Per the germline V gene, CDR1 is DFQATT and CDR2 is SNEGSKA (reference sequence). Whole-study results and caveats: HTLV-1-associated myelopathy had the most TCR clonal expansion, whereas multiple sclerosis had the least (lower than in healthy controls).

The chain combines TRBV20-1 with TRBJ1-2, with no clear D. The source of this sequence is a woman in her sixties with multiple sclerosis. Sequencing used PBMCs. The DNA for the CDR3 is TGCAGTGCAAGGCCTGATTTTGGCGACACCTTC. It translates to CSARPDFGDTF.